The source of this T cell receptor (beta chain) is a study of cytomegalovirus exposure and HLA in healthy donors. Remarks on this clone: Its antigen is still unknown.

The CDR3 spans 13 residues. The germline gives CDR1 SNHLY, CDR2 FYNNEI. V was trimmed by 2 bases and J by 5 bases, leaving 10 bases between them. This PCR relied on a set of 60 Vbeta primers and 13 Jbeta primers. Only in-frame clones appear in the TCRdb table, and some are missing; sequencing was by immunoSEQ multiplex PCR. In the table there are approximately 220,000 clones, 76% of which are singletons. Findings and limits, study-wide: The authors later linked a missense DCLRE1C variant to TCR beta V- and J-gene trimming. A few of the chains that were CMV-associated were confirmed in vitro to be specific for CMV antigens.

The clonotype originates from a man between 18 and 35 years old in good health and CMV-seronegative. The specimen sequenced was PBMCs. The V gene is TRBV2, the J gene TRBJ2-7; D is possibly TRBD1 (6 bases). The CDR3 reads CASSELGANEQYF. The CDR3 DNA follows: TGTGCCAGCAGTGAACTGGGGGCGAACGAGCAGTACTTC.